The 22 T cell receptor beta chains below were found in one sample sequenced in a study of human T cells and chemical hapten exposure. One entry per CDR3 protein, called by TCRdb with MiXCR from the RACE reads. The sample shows approximately 350,000 distinct CDR3 sequences, roughly 6% of them seen only once. Time point specified: patch test 2, 6 weeks after DPC sensitization. Treatment given: therapeutic diphenylcyclopropenone sensitization with weekly scalp DPC. Sequences were derived from whole blood, sampled in connection with sensitization to the hapten diphenylcyclopropenone (DPC). These receptors all come from a woman aged 18-29 years with alopecia areata. Some clones in this sample may be carry-over from other donors' samples.

This clonotype was counted only a few times. The chain joins TRBV6-6 to TRBJ1-5; D not certain. Trimming shortened V by 4 bases and J by 4 bases, and 14 bases separated the two germline ends. Germline CDR1 is MNHNY and CDR2 is SVGAGI (reference sequence). The CDR3 loop spans 15 amino acids. The CDR3 DNA is TGTGCCAGCAGTTTCTCGACGGGAAAAAATCAGCCCCAGCATTTT. It codes for CASSFSTGKNQPQHF.

In this sample, this clonotype turned up many times. The V call is TRBV12-3 or TRBV12-4, the J call TRBJ1-2, with D possibly being TRBD1 (5 bases). The CDR3 loop spans 15 amino acids. V lost 3 bases and J lost 1, with 12 bases in between. Here the CDR3 reads CASSLGTAFNYGYTF. Written as DNA, the CDR3 is TGTGCCAGCAGTTTGGGGACGGCCTTTAACTATGGCTACACCTTC.

This clonotype was recorded many times. This chain connects TRBV6-5 to TRBJ1-1; D perhaps matches TRBD1 (5 bases). Germline V CDR1 and CDR2: MNHEY, SVGAGI. V lost 4 bases and J lost 5, with 14 bases in between. This CDR3 region has 14 residues. As DNA, the CDR3 is TGTGCCAGCAGTTCCTCCGGACGGGGGACTGAAGCTTTCTTT. It encodes CASSSSGRGTEAFF.

V and J are TRBV7-2 and TRBJ2-3, with TRBD1 matching 7 bases. The CDR3 loop spans 15 amino acids. The V and J ends lost 2 bases and 2 bases, in that order; junction bases with no gene match: 4. Per the germline V gene, CDR1 is SGHTA and CDR2 is FQGNSA. The CDR3 nucleotides are TGTGCCAGCAGCTTAAGTGGACAGGACACAGATACGCAGTATTTT. It specifies CASSLSGQDTDTQYF. Full variable domain (rest looked up from reference TRBV7-2 and TRBJ2-3): GAGVSQSPSNKVTEKGKDVELRCDPISGHTALYWYRQSLGQGLEFLIYFQGNSAPDKSGLPSDRFSAERTGGSVSTLTIQRTQQEDSAVYLCASSLSGQDTDTQYFGPGTRLTVL.

The rearrangement uses TRBV7-8 and TRBJ1-5; perhaps TRBD1 as D (5 bases). CDR1 is SGHVS, CDR2 FQNEAQ, per germline. This CDR3 is built from 16 residues. The V and J ends lost 3 bases and 6 bases respectively, with 18 bases between them. CDR3: CASSFLGRGSRQPQHF. The CDR3 nucleotides are TGTGCCAGCAGCTTTCTGGGGCGCGGATCCCGTCAGCCCCAGCATTTT.

The chain is built from TRBV27 and TRBJ1-2, with 7 bases that match TRBD1. V was pared by 6 bases and J by 2 bases, with 6 bases of the junction left unmatched. The CDR3 runs 14 residues. Germline CDR1 MNHEY, CDR2 SMNVEV (reference sequence). CDR3 bases: TGTGCCAGCAGAGAACTGGACAGGAACTATGGCTACACCTTC. This encodes CASRELDRNYGYTF.

This clonotype occurred a few times. The V gene is TRBV28, the J gene TRBJ1-2; D gene ambiguous. V shed 6 bases and J shed 2 bases, with 13 bases lying between them. The length of the CDR3 is 14 residues. Germline V gene sequence: CDR1 MDHEN, CDR2 SYDVKM. CDR3 sequence (DNA): TGTGCCAGCAGGCCTTTGGACGGGAACTATGGCTACACCTTC. It is translated as CASRPLDGNYGYTF.

This clonotype was detected only a few times. The gene calls are TRBV3-1 and TRBJ2-7, with 11 bases aligning to TRBD2. This CDR3 has 17 amino acids. Germline lookup yields CDR1 LGHDT and CDR2 YNNKEL (reference sequence). Losses at the gene ends were 0 bases for V and 4 bases for J; bases not matched to a gene: 8. In DNA form, the CDR3 reads TGTGCCAGCAGCCAAGACCTAGCGGGGGGCGGAGGTTACGAGCAGTACTTC. Protein: CASSQDLAGGGGYEQYF.

This clonotype showed up just a few times. The CDR3 is CAISESSGTVKNIQYF. The CDR3 bases are TGTGCCATCAGTGAGTCGTCCGGGACGGTTAAAAACATTCAGTACTTC. This chain connects TRBV10-3 to TRBJ2-4, with D perhaps given as TRBD1 or TRBD2 (5 bases each). The CDR3 runs to 16 residues. Trimming removed 0 bases at V and 4 bases at J, with 13 bases between. Germline V gene data show CDR1 as ENHRY and CDR2 as SYGVKD.

This clonotype was observed at least ten times. The V and J genes are TRBV15 and TRBJ2-6; D possibly matches TRBD1 or TRBD2 (5 bases each). There are 16 residues in the CDR3. V was clipped by 0 bases and J by 6 bases, with 12 bases between them. CDR1 LNHNV and CDR2 YYDKDF come from the germline V gene (reference sequence). The CDR3 region has the DNA TGTGCCACCAGCAGAGACCCCGGGACCTCGGCCAACGTCCTGACTTTC. This codes for CATSRDPGTSANVLTF.

This clonotype appeared once. The chain has TRBV6-2 or TRBV6-3 and TRBJ2-7; D might be TRBD1 or TRBD2, each matching 6 bases. Between the trimmed V and J ends, which lost 5 bases and 6 bases, there was a span of 20 bases. Germline CDR1 reads MNHEY; CDR2 reads SVGEGT. The CDR3 length is 15 residues. CDR3 amino acids: CASSTLTEEGVEQYF. The CDR3 region has the DNA TGTGCCAGCAGTACCCTCACCGAGGAGGGGGTCGAGCAGTACTTC.

This clonotype appeared many times. The J gene is TRBJ1-6, the V gene TRBV6-6; TRBD1 is a possible D gene (5 bases). The germline V gene encodes CDR1 MNHNY and CDR2 SVGAGI (reference sequence). V was shortened by 0 bases and J by 6 bases, with 12 bases between the two germline ends. CDR3 length: 16 amino acids. The CDR3 bases are TGTGCCAGCAGTTACTCAGAGGGGAGAAGTAATTCACCCCTCCACTTT. Protein sequence: CASSYSEGRSNSPLHF.

This clonotype was seen ten or more times. The chain has TRBV2 and TRBJ2-5, with 7 bases that match TRBD2. From germline, CDR1 is SNHLY and CDR2 FYNNEI. The CDR3 is 14 residues long. The ends lost 5 bases at V and 3 bases at J; junction bases unmatched: 6. The CDR3 region is CASSRDYIKETQYF. The CDR3 DNA sequence: TGTGCCAGCAGTCGGGACTATATAAAAGAGACCCAGTACTTC.

This clonotype has ten or more counts. The junction does not match germline at one end; this may be a read error. The CDR3 nucleotides read TGTGCCAGCACCTTAGGGCAGGCTAATTCACCCCTCCACTTT. Translation: CASTLGQANSPLHF. The chain has TRBV7-8 and TRBJ1-6, with unresolved D. CDR3 length: 14 residues. CDR1 and CDR2 (germline): SGHVS, FQNEAQ.

This clonotype was observed a few times. The rearrangement joins TRBV12-3 or TRBV12-4 to TRBJ1-5, with D possibly matching TRBD1 (6 bases). V was cut by 6 bases and J by 7 bases, with 19 bases left in between. The CDR3 contains 15 residues. The CDR3 region has the DNA TGTGCCAGCAGCAACAATGTGGGGGGCGGACAGCCCCAGCATTTT. Translated: CASSNNVGGGQPQHF.

This rearrangement joins TRBV6-5 to TRBJ2-7; 8 nucleotides align to TRBD1. The CDR3 is made up of 14 amino acids. Germline CDR1 is MNHEY and CDR2 is SVGAGI. Trimming cost V 2 bases and J 2 bases; bases outside gene matches: 2. For the CDR3, the DNA is TGTGCCAGCAGTTACCGGGACAGGACCTACGAGCAGTACTTC. It specifies CASSYRDRTYEQYF.

CDR3 nucleotide sequence: TGTGCCAGCAGCTCCCATCGGACAGGACGGGATTCACCCCTCCACTTT. Translation: CASSSHRTGRDSPLHF. V is TRBV11-1 and J is TRBJ1-6; 7 positions agree with TRBD1. This CDR3 region has 16 residues. V shed 4 bases and J 8 bases; nucleotides not matched to a gene: 11. Germline V gives CDR1 SGHAT, CDR2 FQDESV (reference sequence).

This clonotype has a handful of counts. The chain carries TRBV5-6 and TRBJ1-1, with 9 bases aligning to TRBD1. Unmatched junction bases numbered 9, after V lost 4 bases and J lost 2 bases. Germline-derived CDR1 and CDR2 are SGHDT and YYEEEE. CDR3 length equals 16 residues. CDR3 bases: TGTGCCAGCAGCATTCTACAGGGGGCAGGAAACACTGAAGCTTTCTTT. This sequence encodes CASSILQGAGNTEAFF.

The sample holds many counts of this clonotype. V usage is TRBV7-2 and J usage is TRBJ2-3; D possibly corresponds to TRBD1 (6 bases). Trimming pared 5 bases from V and 4 bases from J, leaving 7 bases between. Germline values: CDR1 SGHTA, CDR2 FQGNSA. The length of the CDR3 is 12 residues. The CDR3 nucleotides are TGTGCCAGCAGCCGACAGGCAGATACGCAGTATTTT. Residues: CASSRQADTQYF.

This clonotype was seen at least ten times. The V and J genes are TRBV10-3 and TRBJ1-6, with 7 bases that match TRBD1. The V segment lost 5 bases and the J segment 7 bases; nucleotides outside the gene matches: 5. The CDR3 consists of 14 residues. Germline V gene lookup returns CDR1 ENHRY and CDR2 SYGVKD. The CDR3 spells CAISPGTENSPLHF. CDR3 DNA sequence: TGTGCCATCAGTCCCGGGACAGAAAATTCACCCCTCCACTTT.

This clonotype was seen many times. This chain uses TRBV6-2 or TRBV6-3 with TRBJ1-5; 8 bases are shared with TRBD1. J was trimmed by 3 bases and V by 0 bases; bases with no gene match: 10. The CDR3 runs 18 residues. Per the germline V gene, CDR1 is MNHEY and CDR2 is SVGEGT. The CDR3 reads CASSYSRATGGTNQPQHF. CDR3 DNA sequence: TGTGCCAGCAGTTACTCGAGAGCCACAGGGGGTACCAATCAGCCCCAGCATTTT.

This clonotype was found many times. The V call is TRBV7-8, the J call TRBJ1-2; 9 bases agree with TRBD1. The CDR3 sequence is 16 residues long. V dropped 2 bases and J dropped 7; count of bases not matched to a gene: 11. The germline V gene encodes CDR1 SGHVS and CDR2 FQNEAQ. CDR3 coding DNA: TGTGCCAGCAGCTTAATGAAAGGACAGGGGTCCCGTGGCTACACCTTC. This encodes CASSLMKGQGSRGYTF.